This T cell receptor beta chain was identified in a study of regulatory T cells in long-lasting Graves disease. The time point: persistent/refractory GD, antithyroid drugs over 5 years with positive TRAb. RNA isolated from PBMCs was used to make the TCR library. Libraries of TCR beta came from iRepertoire HTBI primers plus Arm-PCR of CDR3 regions. TCRdb re-called the multiplex PCR reads with MiXCR, one entry per CDR3 protein. There are about 660,000 distinct CDR3 sequences in the sample; around 30% occur only once, and about two fifths lies in the top ten. This clonotype was seen at least ten times. This CDR3 has 14 amino acids. V dropped 3 bases and J dropped 4 bases, with 12 bases sitting between them. Germline V CDR1 and CDR2: MNHNS, SASEGT.

This sequence joins TRBV6-1 and TRBJ1-1, with a possible D match to TRBD1 (5 bases). The origin of this receptor is a female donor with Graves disease. The sample consisted of peripheral blood mononuclear cells (PBMCs), taken when the disease was refractory, from a patient treated with antithyroid drugs. The CDR3 is CASSDRGGGTEAFF. The CDR3 bases are TGTGCCAGCAGTGACCGGGGGGGTGGCACTGAAGCTTTCTTT.